The entry below describes one T cell receptor beta chain. Per the germline V gene, CDR1 is LNHDA and CDR2 is SQIVND (reference sequence). V lost 5 bases, J lost 2 bases, and 14 bases lay in between. This CDR3 is 15 amino acids long. The data originate from a study of control samples from healthy donors and cancer patients. The repertoire was sequenced with immunoSEQ multiplex PCR; TCRdb's copy has only in-frame clones and lacks some. The sample records 100,000 or so clones, about 90% being singletons. Sequencing input: blood. The sequence came from a woman under 30 in good health. The rearrangement joins TRBV19 to TRBJ2-3, with D uncertain. CDR3 DNA: TGTGCCAGTAGTGTAGCAGTGGATTTCACAGATACGCAGTATTTT. It specifies CASSVAVDFTDTQYF.